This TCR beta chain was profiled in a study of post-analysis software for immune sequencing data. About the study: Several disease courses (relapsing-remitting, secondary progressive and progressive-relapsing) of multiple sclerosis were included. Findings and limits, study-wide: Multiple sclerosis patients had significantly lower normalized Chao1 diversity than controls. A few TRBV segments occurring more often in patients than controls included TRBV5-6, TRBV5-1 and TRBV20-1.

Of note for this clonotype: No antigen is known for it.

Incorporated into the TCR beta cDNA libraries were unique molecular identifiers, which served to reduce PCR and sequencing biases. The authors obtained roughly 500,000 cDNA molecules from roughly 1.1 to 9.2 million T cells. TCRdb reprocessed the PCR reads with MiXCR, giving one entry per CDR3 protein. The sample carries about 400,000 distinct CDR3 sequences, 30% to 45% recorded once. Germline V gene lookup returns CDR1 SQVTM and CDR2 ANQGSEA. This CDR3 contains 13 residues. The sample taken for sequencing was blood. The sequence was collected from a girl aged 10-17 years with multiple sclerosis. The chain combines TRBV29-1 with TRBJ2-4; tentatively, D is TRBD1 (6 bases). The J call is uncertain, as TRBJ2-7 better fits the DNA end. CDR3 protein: CSVNTGFVDEQYF. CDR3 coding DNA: TGCAGCGTTAATACAGGGTTCGTGGACGAGCAGTACTTC.